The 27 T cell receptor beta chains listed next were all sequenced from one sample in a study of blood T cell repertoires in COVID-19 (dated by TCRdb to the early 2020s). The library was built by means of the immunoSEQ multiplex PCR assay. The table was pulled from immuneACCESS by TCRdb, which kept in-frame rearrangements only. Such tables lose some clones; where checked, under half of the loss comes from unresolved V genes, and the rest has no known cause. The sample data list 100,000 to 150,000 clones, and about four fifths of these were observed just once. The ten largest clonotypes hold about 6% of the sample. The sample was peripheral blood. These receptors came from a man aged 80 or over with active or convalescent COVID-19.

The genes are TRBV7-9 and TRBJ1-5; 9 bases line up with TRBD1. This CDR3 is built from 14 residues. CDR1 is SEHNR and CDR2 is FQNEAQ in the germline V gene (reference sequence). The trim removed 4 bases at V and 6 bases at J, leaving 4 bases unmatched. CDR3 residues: CASSSSTGGQPQHF. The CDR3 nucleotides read TGTGCCAGCAGCTCGTCGACAGGGGGTCAGCCCCAGCATTTT.

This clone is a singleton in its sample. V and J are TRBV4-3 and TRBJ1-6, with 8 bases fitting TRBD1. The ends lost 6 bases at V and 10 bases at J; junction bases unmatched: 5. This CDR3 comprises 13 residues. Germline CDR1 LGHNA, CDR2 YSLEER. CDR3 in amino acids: CASSQDRASPLHF. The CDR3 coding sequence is TGCGCCAGCAGTCAGGACAGGGCCTCACCCCTCCACTTT.

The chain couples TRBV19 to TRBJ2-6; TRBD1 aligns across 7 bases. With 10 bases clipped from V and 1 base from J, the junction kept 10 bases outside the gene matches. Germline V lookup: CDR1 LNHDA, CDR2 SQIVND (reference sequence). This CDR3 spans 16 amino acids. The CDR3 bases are TGTGCCACCTCGGTACAGGGGATATCTGGGGCCAACGTCCTGACTTTC. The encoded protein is CATSVQGISGANVLTF. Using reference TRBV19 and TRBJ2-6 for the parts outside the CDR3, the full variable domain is DGGITQSPKYLFRKEGQNVTLSCEQNLNHDAMYWYRQDPGQGLRLIYYSQIVNDFQKGDIAEGYSVSREKKESFPLTVTSAQKNPTAFYLCATSVQGISGANVLTFGAGSRLTVL.

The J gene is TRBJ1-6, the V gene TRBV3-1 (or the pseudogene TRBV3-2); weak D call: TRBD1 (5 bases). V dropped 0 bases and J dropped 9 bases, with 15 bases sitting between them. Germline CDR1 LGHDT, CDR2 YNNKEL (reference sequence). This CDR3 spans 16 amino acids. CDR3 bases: TGTGCCAGCAGCCAAGAGGGACTCCCGAGGGGTTCACCCCTCCACTTT. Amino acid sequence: CASSQEGLPRGSPLHF.

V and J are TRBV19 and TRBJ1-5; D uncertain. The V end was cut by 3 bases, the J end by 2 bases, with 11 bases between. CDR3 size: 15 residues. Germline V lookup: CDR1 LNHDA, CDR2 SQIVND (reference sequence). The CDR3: CASSISGKGNQPQHF. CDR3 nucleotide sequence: TGTGCCAGTAGTATCTCGGGGAAGGGCAATCAGCCCCAGCATTTT.

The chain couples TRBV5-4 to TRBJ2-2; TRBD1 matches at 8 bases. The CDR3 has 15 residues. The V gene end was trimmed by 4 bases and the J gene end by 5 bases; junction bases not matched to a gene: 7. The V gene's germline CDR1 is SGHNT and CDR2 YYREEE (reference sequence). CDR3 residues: CASSRTGTETGELFF. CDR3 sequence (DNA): TGTGCCAGCAGCCGGACAGGGACGGAAACCGGGGAGCTGTTTTTT.

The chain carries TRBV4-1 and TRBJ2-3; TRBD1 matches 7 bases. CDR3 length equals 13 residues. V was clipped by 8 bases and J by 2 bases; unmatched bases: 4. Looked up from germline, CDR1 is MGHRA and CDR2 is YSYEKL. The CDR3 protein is CASAGTATDTQYF. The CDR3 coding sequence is TGCGCCAGCGCCGGGACAGCCACAGATACGCAGTATTTT.

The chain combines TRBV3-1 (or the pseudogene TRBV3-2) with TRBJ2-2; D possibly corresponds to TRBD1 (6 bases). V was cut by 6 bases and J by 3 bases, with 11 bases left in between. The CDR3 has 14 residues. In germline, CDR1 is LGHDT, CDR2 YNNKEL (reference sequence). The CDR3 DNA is TGTGCCAGCAGTGAGGGACACTACACCGGGGAGCTGTTTTTT. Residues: CASSEGHYTGELFF.

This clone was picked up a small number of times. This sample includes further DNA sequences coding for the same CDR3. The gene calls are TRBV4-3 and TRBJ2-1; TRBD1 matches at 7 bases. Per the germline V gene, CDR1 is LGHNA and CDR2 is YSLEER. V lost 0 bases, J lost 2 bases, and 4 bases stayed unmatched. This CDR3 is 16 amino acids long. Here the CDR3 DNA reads TGCGCCAGCAGCCAAGACTCCCAGGGGGCCTACAATGAGCAGTTCTTC. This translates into CASSQDSQGAYNEQFF.

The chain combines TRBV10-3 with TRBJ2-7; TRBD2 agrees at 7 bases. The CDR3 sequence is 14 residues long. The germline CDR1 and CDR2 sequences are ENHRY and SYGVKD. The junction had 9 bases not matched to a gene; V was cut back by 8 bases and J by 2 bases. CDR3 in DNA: TGTGCCATCCCAAGCGGGGAAACACCCTACGAGCAGTACTTC. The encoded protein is CAIPSGETPYEQYF.

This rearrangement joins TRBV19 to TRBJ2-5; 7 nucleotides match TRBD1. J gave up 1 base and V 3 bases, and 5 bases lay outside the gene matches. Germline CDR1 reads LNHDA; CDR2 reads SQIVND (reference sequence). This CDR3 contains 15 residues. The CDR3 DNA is TGTGCCAGTAGTATCCCGACAGGGACCCAAGAGACCCAGTACTTC. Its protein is CASSIPTGTQETQYF.

CDR3 nucleotides: TGTGCCAGCAGCCTAGCGGGGGGGCCGGAGACCCAGTACTTC. Translation gives CASSLAGGPETQYF. This sequence joins TRBV7-3 and TRBJ2-5; 12 bases agree with TRBD2. The length of the CDR3 is 14 residues. Germline CDR1 is SGHTA and CDR2 is FQGTGA. After removal of 5 bases from V and 5 bases from J, the junction contained 3 bases not matched to a gene.

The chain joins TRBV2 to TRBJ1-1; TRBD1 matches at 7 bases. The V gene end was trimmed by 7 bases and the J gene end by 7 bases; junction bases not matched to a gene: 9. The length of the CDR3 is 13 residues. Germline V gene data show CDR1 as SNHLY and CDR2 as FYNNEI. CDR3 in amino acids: CASKSRQGDEAFF. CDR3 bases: TGTGCCAGCAAAAGCCGACAGGGCGATGAAGCTTTCTTT. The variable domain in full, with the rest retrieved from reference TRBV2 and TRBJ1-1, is EPEVTQTPSHQVTQMGQEVILRCVPISNHLYFYWYRQILGQKVEFLVSFYNNEISEKSEIFDDQFSVERPDGSNFTLKIRSTKLEDSAMYFCASKSRQGDEAFFGQGTRLTVV.

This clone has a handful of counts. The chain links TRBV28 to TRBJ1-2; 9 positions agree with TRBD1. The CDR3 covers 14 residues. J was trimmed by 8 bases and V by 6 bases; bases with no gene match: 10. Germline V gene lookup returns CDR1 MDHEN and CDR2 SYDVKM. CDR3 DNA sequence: TGTGCCAGCAGCACGGGACAGGGATTTTACGGCTACACCTTC. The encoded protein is CASSTGQGFYGYTF.

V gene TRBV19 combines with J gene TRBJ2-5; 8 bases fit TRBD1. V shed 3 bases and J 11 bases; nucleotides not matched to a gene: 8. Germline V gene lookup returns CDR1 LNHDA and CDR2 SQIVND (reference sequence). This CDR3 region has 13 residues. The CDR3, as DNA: TGTGCCAGTAGTATCGGGGACAGGTTTGGACAGTACTTC. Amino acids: CASSIGDRFGQYF.

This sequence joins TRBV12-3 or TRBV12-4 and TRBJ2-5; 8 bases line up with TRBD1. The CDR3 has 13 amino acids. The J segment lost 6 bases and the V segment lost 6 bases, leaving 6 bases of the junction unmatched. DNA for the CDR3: TGTGCCAGCAGATCAGGGGGCGGAAAGACCCAGTACTTC. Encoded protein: CASRSGGGKTQYF.

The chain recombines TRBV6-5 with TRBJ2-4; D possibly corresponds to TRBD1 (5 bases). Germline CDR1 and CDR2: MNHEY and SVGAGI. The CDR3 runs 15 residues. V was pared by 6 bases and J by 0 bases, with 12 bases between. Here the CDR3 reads CASRKDKIAKNIQYF. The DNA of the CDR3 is TGTGCCAGCAGAAAGGACAAGATAGCCAAAAACATTCAGTACTTC.

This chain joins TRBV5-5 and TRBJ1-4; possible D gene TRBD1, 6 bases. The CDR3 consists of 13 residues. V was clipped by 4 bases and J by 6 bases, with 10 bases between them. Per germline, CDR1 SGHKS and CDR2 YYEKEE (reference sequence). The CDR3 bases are TGTGCCAGCAGCACCTCAGGGGATGAAAAACTGTTTTTT. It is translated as CASSTSGDEKLFF.

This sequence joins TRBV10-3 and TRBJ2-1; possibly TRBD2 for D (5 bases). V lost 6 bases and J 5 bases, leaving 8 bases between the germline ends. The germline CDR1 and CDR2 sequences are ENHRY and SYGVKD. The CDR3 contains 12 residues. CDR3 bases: TGTGCCATCAGCGTCGGGGACAATGAGCAGTTCTTC. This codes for CAISVGDNEQFF.

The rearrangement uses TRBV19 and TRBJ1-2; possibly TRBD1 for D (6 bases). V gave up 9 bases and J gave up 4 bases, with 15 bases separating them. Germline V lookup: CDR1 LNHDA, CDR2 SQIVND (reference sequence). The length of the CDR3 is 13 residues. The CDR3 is CASHQGQGYGYTF. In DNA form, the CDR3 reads TGTGCCAGCCACCAGGGGCAGGGCTATGGCTACACCTTC.

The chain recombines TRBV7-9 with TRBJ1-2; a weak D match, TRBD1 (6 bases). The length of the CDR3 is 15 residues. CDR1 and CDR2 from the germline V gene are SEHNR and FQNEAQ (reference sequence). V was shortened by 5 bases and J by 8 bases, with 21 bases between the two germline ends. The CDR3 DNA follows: TGTGCCAGCAGCCTCCTGGGTCAGGGGAGTTCGGGCTACACCTTC. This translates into CASSLLGQGSSGYTF.

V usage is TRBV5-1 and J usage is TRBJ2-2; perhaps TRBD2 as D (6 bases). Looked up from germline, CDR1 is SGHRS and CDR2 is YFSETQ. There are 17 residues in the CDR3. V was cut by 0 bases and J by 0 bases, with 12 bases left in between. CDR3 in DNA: TGCGCCAGCAGCTTGGCGCGGGGTTCCGCGAACACCGGGGAGCTGTTTTTT. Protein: CASSLARGSANTGELFF.

The CDR3 reads CATRVRAYEQYF. DNA for the CDR3: TGTGCCACACGAGTTCGGGCCTACGAGCAGTACTTC. The rearrangement links TRBV15 to TRBJ2-7, with D hard to call. From germline, CDR1 is LNHNV and CDR2 YYDKDF (reference sequence). V lost 9 bases and J lost 2, with 11 bases in between. The CDR3 covers 12 residues.

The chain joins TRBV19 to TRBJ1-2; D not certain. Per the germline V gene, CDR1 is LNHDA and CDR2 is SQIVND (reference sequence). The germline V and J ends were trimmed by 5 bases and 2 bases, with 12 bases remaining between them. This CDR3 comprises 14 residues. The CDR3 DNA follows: TGTGCCAGTAGTTTGGTCCGGGTGAACTATGGCTACACCTTC. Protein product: CASSLVRVNYGYTF.

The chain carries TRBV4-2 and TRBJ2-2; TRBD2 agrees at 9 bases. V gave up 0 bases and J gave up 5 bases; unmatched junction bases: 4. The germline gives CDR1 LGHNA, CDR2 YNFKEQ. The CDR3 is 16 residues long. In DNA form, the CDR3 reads TGTGCCAGCAGCCAAGAACCAGCGGGGGGTACCGGGGAGCTGTTTTTT. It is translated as CASSQEPAGGTGELFF.

The CDR3 DNA follows: TGTGCCATCAACACACAGGGGGCAGACGAGCAGTACTTC. Translating gives CAINTQGADEQYF. V is TRBV10-3 and J is TRBJ2-7; 9 positions agree with TRBD1. Germline loops: CDR1 ENHRY, CDR2 SYGVKD. The CDR3 is 13 residues long. J was trimmed by 5 bases and V by 7 bases; bases with no gene match: 6.

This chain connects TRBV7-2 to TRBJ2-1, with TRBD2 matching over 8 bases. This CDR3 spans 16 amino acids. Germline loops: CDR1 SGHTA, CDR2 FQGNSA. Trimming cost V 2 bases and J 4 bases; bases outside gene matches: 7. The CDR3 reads CASSLFPSGGYNEQFF. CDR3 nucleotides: TGTGCCAGCAGCTTATTTCCAAGCGGGGGATACAATGAGCAGTTCTTC.